This passage covers 29 T cell receptor beta chains from one sample sequenced in a study of blood T cells in healthy people across ages. The authors ran a second PCR of roughly 6 to 11 cycles using a sample-barcoded 5' primer and a J-beta primer mix. TCRdb re-analysed the 5' RACE reads in MiXCR, keeping a single row per CDR3 protein. This table holds fewer than 2,000,000 distinct CDR3 sequences, about 31% found once. The sequencing input was blood. The receptors were sampled from a woman aged 25-40 years in good health.

The chain links TRBV9 to TRBJ2-3, with D possibly matching TRBD2 (5 bases). This CDR3 is 14 amino acids long. Deletions cut 3 bases from V and 2 bases from J, with 10 bases between. CDR1 and CDR2 from the germline V gene are SGDLS and YYNGEE. The CDR3 is CASSGGKITDTQYF. The CDR3 DNA sequence: TGTGCCAGCAGCGGAGGGAAGATCACAGATACGCAGTATTTT. The full variable domain, with the rest looked up from reference TRBV9 and TRBJ2-3, is DSGVTQTPKHLITATGQRVTLRCSPRSGDLSVYWYQQSLDQGLQFLIQYYNGEERAKGNILERFSAQQFPDLHSELNLSSLELGDSALYFCASSGGKITDTQYFGPGTRLTVL.

The sample holds many counts of this clonotype. The chain couples TRBV5-5 to TRBJ2-1; D is undetermined. This CDR3 has 14 residues. Trimming shortened V by 1 base and J by 8 bases, and 13 bases separated the two germline ends. Germline loops: CDR1 SGHKS, CDR2 YYEKEE (reference sequence). Here the CDR3 DNA reads TGTGCCAGCAGCTTGAAAGTTCGGGCCGATGAGCAGTTCTTC. This codes for CASSLKVRADEQFF.

The V gene is TRBV10-2, the J gene TRBJ2-7; D is perhaps TRBD2 (7 bases). Germline lookup yields CDR1 WSHSY and CDR2 SAAADI. This CDR3 contains 18 residues. The ends were cut back, 3 bases at V and 0 bases at J, with 21 bases in the middle. The CDR3 sequence is CASSDRGTGLPYSYEQYF. The CDR3 DNA reads TGCGCCAGCAGTGACAGGGGCACGGGACTACCTTACTCCTACGAGCAGTACTTC.

About this clonotype itself: Possible read error: a much larger clone is one base away. The V and J genes are TRBV7-2 and TRBJ2-2; D gene unclear. Trimming took 5 bases from V and 9 from J, leaving 7 bases between them. There are 11 residues in the CDR3. CDR1 SGHTA and CDR2 FQGNSA come from the germline V gene. CDR3 bases: TGTGCCAGCAGCCCCGGCTGGGAGCTGTTTTTT. Translated, it gives CASSPGWELFF.

As concerns this clonotype: One end of the junction fails to match germline, which may point to a read error. The genes are TRBV29-1 and TRBJ2-1; tentative D call: TRBD2 (5 bases). The CDR3 covers 15 residues. Per the germline V gene, CDR1 is SQVTM and CDR2 is ANQGSEA. The CDR3 region is CSVDGRTGSYNERFF. In nucleotides, the CDR3 is TGCAGCGTTGATGGACGGACTGGGTCCTACAATGAGCGGTTCTTC.

V usage is TRBV11-2 and J usage is TRBJ2-7; D perhaps matches TRBD2 (5 bases). V lost 5 bases and J lost 3, with 11 bases in between. Germline-derived CDR1 and CDR2 are SGHAT and FQNNGV. This CDR3 is 13 amino acids long. The CDR3 region is CASSAGINYEQYF. CDR3 coding DNA: TGTGCCAGCAGCGCCGGGATCAACTACGAGCAGTACTTC.

Only a few counts were recorded for this clonotype. The chain carries TRBV5-1 and TRBJ2-1; possible D gene TRBD1, 5 bases. The V gene lost 0 bases and the J gene lost 0 bases, with 7 bases spanning the gap. The CDR3 is 15 amino acids. Germline values: CDR1 SGHRS, CDR2 YFSETQ. As DNA, the CDR3 is TGCGCCAGCAGCTTGGATGACAGCTCCTACAATGAGCAGTTCTTC. Protein product: CASSLDDSSYNEQFF.

The chain has TRBV9 and TRBJ2-6; D remains ambiguous. CDR1 and CDR2 (germline): SGDLS, YYNGEE. V was pared by 2 bases and J by 3 bases, with 6 bases between. This CDR3 has 14 residues. For the CDR3, the DNA is TGTGCCAGCAGCGTGACTTATGGGGCCAACGTCCTGACTTTC. Its protein is CASSVTYGANVLTF.

In this sample, this clonotype turned up a few times. The chain employs TRBV29-1 and TRBJ1-2; D perhaps matches TRBD1 (5 bases). The germline CDR1 and CDR2 sequences are SQVTM and ANQGSEA. Trimming took off 3 bases at V and 4 bases at J, with 6 bases between the two ends. This CDR3 contains 11 residues. The CDR3 nucleotides are TGCAGCGTTGACCAGGGCTATGGCTACACCTTC. Protein product: CSVDQGYGYTF.

This clonotype was counted a single time. V usage is TRBV7-8 and J usage is TRBJ1-5, with a weak D call TRBD1 (6 bases). The germline V and J ends were trimmed by 5 bases and 2 bases, with 25 bases remaining between them. CDR3 size: 19 residues. CDR1 is SGHVS and CDR2 is FQNEAQ in the germline V gene. The CDR3 loop reads CASSPDSGRGIPGNQPQHF. CDR3 DNA sequence: TGTGCCAGCAGCCCCGATAGCGGTAGGGGGATCCCCGGCAATCAGCCCCAGCATTTT.

This sequence joins TRBV7-2 and TRBJ1-5; no definite D call. CDR1 is SGHTA and CDR2 is FQGNSA in the germline V gene. This CDR3 spans 16 amino acids. The ends were cut back, 4 bases at V and 3 bases at J, with 16 bases in the middle. The CDR3 nucleotides are TGTGCCAGCAGCTCCCATCTAGAACCTAACAATCAGCCCCAGCATTTT. This gives the protein CASSSHLEPNNQPQHF.

The V call is TRBV20-1, the J call TRBJ1-2; D gene unclear. V lost 1 base to trimming and J lost 2 bases, with 11 bases between them. CDR3 length: 14 amino acids. The germline V gene has CDR1 DFQATT and CDR2 SNEGSKA (reference sequence). The CDR3, as DNA: TGCAGTGCTAGAGGGGTTGGACGAAACTATGGCTACACCTTC. It specifies CSARGVGRNYGYTF.

Of note for this clonotype: Because it lacks the conserved phenylalanine or tryptophan at the end, this CDR3 is likely a read error. This chain connects TRBV5-1 to TRBJ2-7; 8 bases are shared with TRBD1. This CDR3 region has 14 residues. Germline V lookup: CDR1 SGHRS, CDR2 YFSETQ. This CDR3 reads CASKPGTGNYGQYC. DNA of the CDR3: TGCGCCAGCAAGCCCGGGACAGGAAACTACGGGCAGTACTGC.

This clonotype was seen just once. Compared with germline, one end of the junction differs, possibly owing to a read error. The V call is TRBV2, the J call TRBJ2-7; D perhaps matches TRBD2 (6 bases). This CDR3 region has 16 residues. The germline V gene encodes CDR1 SNHLY and CDR2 FYNNEI. CDR3 nucleotide sequence: TGTGCTAGCAGTGAATTCTCGCGGGGTCCGTTCTACGAGCAGTACTTC. Its translation: CASSEFSRGPFYEQYF.

The chain couples TRBV27 to TRBJ2-3, with D hard to call. Germline V lookup: CDR1 MNHEY, CDR2 SMNVEV (reference sequence). The V gene lost 3 bases and the J gene lost 7 bases, with 23 bases spanning the gap. This CDR3 comprises 17 residues. The CDR3 here is CASSLGSPSAPGHTQYF. The CDR3 nucleotides read TGTGCCAGCAGTTTGGGAAGTCCTTCAGCCCCGGGCCATACGCAGTATTTT.

V gene TRBV20-1 combines with J gene TRBJ2-1; D could derive from TRBD1 or TRBD2 (6 bases each). Trimming stripped 1 base from V and 10 bases from J, with 11 bases between. The CDR3 is 12 amino acids. Germline-derived CDR1 and CDR2 are DFQATT and SNEGSKA (reference sequence). CDR3 DNA: TGCAGTGCTAGAGCGATAGGGGGGGAGCAGTTCTTC. Translated: CSARAIGGEQFF.

J is TRBJ2-7 and V is TRBV6-1; 12 bases are a match to TRBD2. CDR1 is MNHNS, CDR2 SASEGT, per germline. V trimming: 6 bases; J trimming: 2 bases; junction bases outside the gene matches: 2. The CDR3 is 14 residues long. CDR3 DNA: TGTGCCAGCAGGAGGACTAGCGGGGCCTACGAGCAGTACTTC. It specifies CASRRTSGAYEQYF.

This clonotype has just a few counts. The rearrangement uses TRBV12-3 or TRBV12-4 and TRBJ2-7; 8 bases are shared with TRBD2. V trimming: 4 bases; J trimming: 5 bases; junction bases outside the gene matches: 7. CDR3 length equals 14 residues. The CDR3 region has the DNA TGTGCCAGCAGTTCGAGCGGGAGTTGGAACGAGCAGTACTTC. Protein sequence: CASSSSGSWNEQYF.

In this sample, this clonotype turned up a few times. The V call is TRBV28, the J call TRBJ2-5, with 12 nucleotides matching TRBD1. The J segment lost 5 bases and the V segment lost 3 bases, leaving 7 bases of the junction unmatched. The CDR3 contains 16 residues. CDR1 is MDHEN, CDR2 SYDVKM, per germline. CDR3 residues: CASSFGRGQGAETQYF. The CDR3 DNA sequence: TGTGCCAGCAGTTTCGGGAGGGGACAGGGGGCCGAGACCCAGTACTTC.

The chain combines TRBV18 with TRBJ1-2; 11 nucleotides match TRBD1. The trim removed 4 bases at V and 4 bases at J, leaving 11 bases unmatched. Germline assignment: CDR1 KGHSH and CDR2 LQKENI. The CDR3 consists of 17 residues. CDR3 DNA sequence: TGTGCCAGCTCACAGACTTTGGGACAGGGGGGCCTCTATGGCTACACCTTC. This codes for CASSQTLGQGGLYGYTF.

This clonotype was recorded a few times. The CDR3 here is CASSPRSQVDSNQPQHF. As DNA, the CDR3 is TGTGCCAGCTCACCACGGTCTCAGGTCGATAGCAATCAGCCCCAGCATTTT. The chain couples TRBV18 to TRBJ1-5; D ambiguous. Germline CDR1 reads KGHSH; CDR2 reads LQKENI. There are 17 residues in the CDR3. Between the trimmed V and J ends, which lost 1 base and 0 bases, there was a span of 13 bases. The full variable domain, completed using reference TRBV18 and TRBJ1-5, is NAGVMQNPRHLVRRRGQEARLRCSPMKGHSHVYWYRQLPEEGLKFMVYLQKENIIDESGMPKERFSAEFPKEGPSILRIQQVVRGDSAAYFCASSPRSQVDSNQPQHFGDGTRLSIL.

The chain employs TRBV20-1 and TRBJ1-2; D possibly corresponds to TRBD1 (6 bases). The CDR3 spans 15 residues. The V gene lost 1 base and the J gene lost 2 bases, with 14 bases spanning the gap. Germline CDR1 is DFQATT and CDR2 is SNEGSKA (reference sequence). The CDR3 loop reads CSARAPVGQNYGYTF. The CDR3 DNA reads as TGCAGTGCTAGAGCCCCCGTTGGACAGAACTATGGCTACACCTTC.

This sequence joins TRBV6-6 and TRBJ2-3; 8 bases are a match to TRBD2. The CDR3 covers 16 residues. Germline CDR1 and CDR2: MNHNY and SVGAGI (reference sequence). J gave up 4 bases and V 4 bases, and 10 bases lay outside the gene matches. CDR3 sequence (DNA): TGTGCCAGCAGTTTTGGACTAGCCTCTGGGGCAGATACGCAGTATTTT. Translated, it gives CASSFGLASGADTQYF.

A word on this clonotype: A junction end diverges from the germline sequence, so it may reflect a read error. The chain combines TRBV20-1 with TRBJ2-3; 7 bases fit TRBD2. Germline CDR1 DFQATT, CDR2 SNEGSKA (reference sequence). CDR3 length equals 18 residues. CDR3 loop: CSARPISGLGLYTDTRYF. As DNA, the CDR3 is TGCAGTGCTAGACCCATATCCGGACTAGGTCTCTACACAGATACGCGGTATTTT.

This chain joins TRBV5-1 and TRBJ2-1; 10 nucleotides agree with TRBD2. The CDR3 spans 16 residues. Germline V gene lookup returns CDR1 SGHRS and CDR2 YFSETQ. After removal of 3 bases from V and 0 bases from J, the junction contained 3 bases not matched to a gene. CDR3 DNA: TGCGCCAGCAGCTCGGGACTAGCGAGCTCCTACAATGAGCAGTTCTTC. It translates to CASSSGLASSYNEQFF. Filled out from reference TRBV5-1 and TRBJ2-1, the complete variable domain reads KAGVTQTPRYLIKTRGQQVTLSCSPISGHRSVSWYQQTPGQGLQFLFEYFSETQRNKGNFPGRFSGRQFSNSRSEMNVSTLELGDSALYLCASSSGLASSYNEQFFGPGTRLTVL.

This chain connects TRBV5-1 to TRBJ2-1, with D tentatively TRBD1 or TRBD2 (5 bases each). With 0 bases removed from V and 7 bases from J, the gap between germline ends came to 11 bases. Germline lookup yields CDR1 SGHRS and CDR2 YFSETQ. The CDR3 length is 14 residues. The CDR3 reads CASSLANGANEQFF. DNA of the CDR3: TGCGCCAGCAGCTTGGCCAACGGGGCAAATGAGCAGTTCTTC.

The chain recombines TRBV28 with TRBJ2-5, with D perhaps matching TRBD2 (6 bases). From germline, CDR1 is MDHEN and CDR2 SYDVKM. This CDR3 comprises 13 residues. The V end was cut by 7 bases, the J end by 4 bases, with 13 bases between. The CDR3 loop is CASKRDSRETQYF. DNA for the CDR3: TGTGCCAGCAAACGGGACTCAAGAGAGACCCAGTACTTC.

In the case of this clonotype: A clone one base away is much larger, so this may be a read error. The J gene is TRBJ2-5, the V gene TRBV6-1; maybe TRBD2 (6 bases). Germline V CDR1 and CDR2: MNHNS, SASEGT. This CDR3 has 14 amino acids. The CDR3 protein is CASREAGGRETQYF. The CDR3 DNA follows: TGTGCCAGCAGGGAAGCGGGCGGGCGAGAGACCCAGTACTTC.

The CDR3 DNA reads TGCGCCAGCAGTACGGCTGGAGAAGGGACAAACATTCAGTACTTC. Its translation: CASSTAGEGTNIQYF. The V and J genes are TRBV5-1 and TRBJ2-4, with D possibly called TRBD1 or TRBD2 (5 bases each). V shed 5 bases and J shed 6 bases, with 18 bases lying between them. The CDR3 has 15 residues. Germline V gene lookup returns CDR1 SGHRS and CDR2 YFSETQ.